A selection of T cell receptor beta chains follows, all from one sample in a study of cytotoxic CD8 clonotypes in ibrutinib-treated CLL. Sequenced by immunoSEQ multiplex PCR; TCRdb stores in-frame clones only, minus some. The repertoire consists of about 140,000 clones, with 80% occurring once and the leading ten covering 7.5% to 8%. Source: PBMCs, taken after 36 months of ibrutinib treatment. These receptor sequences come from a human donor with chronic lymphocytic leukemia. CDR3s include the opening cysteine and the closing phenylalanine or tryptophan. D genes are given only for firm matches. Size is omitted from some rows. Given values are once, few, many or a class for expanded clones.

d_gene	v_gene	abundance	j_gene	CDR3nt	CDR3aa
-	TRBV6-1	-	TRBJ1-2	TGTGCCAGCAGTCGATGGGGCGGGGAAGGCTACACCTTC	CASSRWGGEGYTF
-	TRBV16	-	TRBJ1-2	TGTGCCAGCAGCCAATCGGGGGCGGGCTATGGCTACACCTTC	CASSQSGAGYGYTF
-	TRBV18	-	TRBJ1-4	TGTGCCAGCTCACCTTCGGCGCGCGAAAAACTGTTTTTT	CASSPSAREKLFF
TRBD1	TRBV27	-	TRBJ2-3	TGTGCCAGCAGTTTATTTATGGGACAGGGGACTAGCACAGATACGCAGTATTTT	CASSLFMGQGTSTDTQYF
TRBD2	TRBV5-4	-	TRBJ2-7	TGTGCCAGCAGCTTGGCGGGAGGGGCCGGGATAGCCTACGAGCAGTACTTC	CASSLAGGAGIAYEQYF
-	TRBV6-5	-	TRBJ1-1	TGTGCCAGCAGGCTTTTTGGGTCTGAAGCTTTCTTT	CASRLFGSEAFF
-	TRBV6-4	-	TRBJ1-5	TGTGCCAGCAGCGAGATGGAGGGGCAGCCCCAGCATTTT	CASSEMEGQPQHF
-	TRBV21-1	-	TRBJ2-4	TGTGCCAGCAGCACACTGTCCCGGGACAGGGACCTGGCCAAAAACATTCAGTACTTC	CASSTLSRDRDLAKNIQYF
-	TRBV5-1	-	TRBJ2-3	TGCGCCAGCAGCTTGACAGGGTTTAGAACAGATACGCAGTATTTT	CASSLTGFRTDTQYF
-	TRBV5-4	-	TRBJ1-2	TGTGCCAGCAGCTTAACAGGGAATAACTATGGCTACACCTTC	CASSLTGNNYGYTF
-	TRBV5-1	-	TRBJ2-2	TGCGCCAGCAGCTTGTTTCCGGAGCCCACCGGGGAGCTGTTTTTT	CASSLFPEPTGELFF
-	TRBV29-1	-	TRBJ2-7	TGCAGCGTTGAAGATCACCTTGGAGTTGCCTACGAGCAGTACTTC	CSVEDHLGVAYEQYF
TRBD2	TRBV19	-	TRBJ2-7	TGTGCCAGTAGTATAGATCTGGGAGGGGCCTACGAGCAGTACTTC	CASSIDLGGAYEQYF
TRBD1	TRBV7-3	-	TRBJ2-2	TGTGCCAGCAGCCCGACAGGGGGCAGGGGCACCGGGGAGCTGTTTTTT	CASSPTGGRGTGELFF
-	TRBV6-1	-	TRBJ2-1	TGTGCCAGCAGTTATCCAGGGTATGAGCAGTTCTTC	CASSYPGYEQFF
-	TRBV19	-	TRBJ2-1	TGTGCCAGTAGTATTGTGACTTCTCGGGATGAGCAGTTCTTC	CASSIVTSRDEQFF
TRBD2	TRBV27	-	TRBJ2-3	TGTGCCAGCAGTTGGCTAGCGGGGGACGTTGTTACAGATACGCAGTATTTT	CASSWLAGDVVTDTQYF
-	TRBV9	-	TRBJ2-3	TGTGCCAGCAGCGTACGCTCCATGGCGGGGGCGGCAGATACGCAGTATTTT	CASSVRSMAGAADTQYF
TRBD2	TRBV9	-	TRBJ2-2	TGTGCCAGCAGCGTAGGGTTCGGGAGGGCCACCACCGGGGAGCTGTTTTTT	CASSVGFGRATTGELFF
TRBD1	TRBV27	-	TRBJ2-7	TGTGCCAGCAGTGCCGGGACAGACTACGAGCAGTACTTC	CASSAGTDYEQYF
-	TRBV5-1	-	TRBJ2-7	TGCGCCAGCAGCTTTGGGGACGGGACCTACGAGCAGTACTTC	CASSFGDGTYEQYF
TRBD1	TRBV27	-	TRBJ1-5	TGTGCCAGCACCTCCCTAAAACAGACAGGGTGGTATGCGGCAAATCAGCCCCAGCATTTT	CASTSLKQTGWYAANQPQHF
-	TRBV18	-	TRBJ1-5	TGTGCCAGCTCCCCATCGACAGGCAGCAATCAGCCCCAGCATTTT	CASSPSTGSNQPQHF
TRBD2	TRBV27	-	TRBJ2-3	TGTGCCAGCAGTTTATCGTCTTGGGCTAGCGGGAACACAGATACGCAGTATTTT	CASSLSSWASGNTDTQYF
TRBD2	TRBV5-1	-	TRBJ2-7	TGCGCCAGCAGCTTGCTAGCGGGAGGATATCGCGAGCAGTACTTC	CASSLLAGGYREQYF
TRBD2	TRBV11-2	-	TRBJ2-1	TGTGCCAGCAGCTTAGTGACGGGAGGCATTTACAATGAGCAGTTCTTC	CASSLVTGGIYNEQFF
TRBD2	TRBV10-3	-	TRBJ2-5	TGTGCCATCAGTGAAGTCGGGGGGGAGACCCAGTACTTC	CAISEVGGETQYF
TRBD2	TRBV19	once	TRBJ2-3	TGTGCCAGTAGTATAGATCCGATGACTAGCGGGAGGCCGTATACGCAGTATTTT	CASSIDPMTSGRPYTQYF
-	TRBV5-1	-	TRBJ2-1	TGCGCCAGCAGCTTGGCGGCGCTGCCCTACAATGAGCAGTTCTTC	CASSLAALPYNEQFF
TRBD1	TRBV28	few	TRBJ1-4	TGTGCCAGCAGTTTAGCAGACAGGGTCAGCGAAAAACTGTTTTTT	CASSLADRVSEKLFF
-	TRBV27	few	TRBJ1-6	TGTGCCAGCAGTCTAAGACAGGTCAGCAATTCACCCCTCCACTTT	CASSLRQVSNSPLHF
-	TRBV5-1	-	TRBJ2-5	TGCGCCAGCAGCATCACTAGAGGGGAGACCCAGTACTTC	CASSITRGETQYF
-	TRBV30	-	TRBJ2-1	TGTGCCTGGTGGACCCCGAGCTCCTACAATGAGCAGTTCTTC	CAWWTPSSYNEQFF
-	TRBV5-1	-	TRBJ2-3	TGCGCCAGCAGCCCGGGACCCCGGTCTGCAGATACGCAGTATTTT	CASSPGPRSADTQYF
-	TRBV28	few	TRBJ1-2	TGTGCCAGCAGTTTATGGACAGTAGGTAACTATGGCTACACCTTC	CASSLWTVGNYGYTF
TRBD1	TRBV6-5	-	TRBJ2-4	TGTGCCAGCAGTTTGGGACAGGATGCCAAAAACATTCAGTACTTC	CASSLGQDAKNIQYF
TRBD1	TRBV9	-	TRBJ1-3	TGTGCCAGCAGCGTAGCTCCGGACAGGTTCTCTGGAAACACCATATATTTT	CASSVAPDRFSGNTIYF
-	TRBV15	-	TRBJ2-2	TGTGCCGCCGGGGGGCCGCGGACCGGGGAGCTGTTTTTT	CAAGGPRTGELFF
-	TRBV18	-	TRBJ1-1	TGTGCCAGCTCACCATGGCGGCGGTCGGACACTGAAGCTTTCTTT	CASSPWRRSDTEAFF
TRBD1	TRBV11-2	-	TRBJ2-1	TGTGCCAGCAGCGCCCTTAGGGGACAGGGGGCAAATGAGCAGTTCTTC	CASSALRGQGANEQFF
TRBD1	TRBV19	-	TRBJ2-7	TGTGCCAGTAGTCCCGGACAGGGTGGGGAGCAGTACTTC	CASSPGQGGEQYF
TRBD2	TRBV28	few	TRBJ2-7	TGTGCCAGCAGGCTAGCGGGGGAATACGAGCAGTACTTC	CASRLAGEYEQYF
-	TRBV7-9	-	TRBJ2-1	TGTGCCAGCAGCCAAGCTCCTGTTGTCGCGGGGCAGTTCTTC	CASSQAPVVAGQFF
-	TRBV5-1	-	TRBJ1-5	TGCGCCAGCAGTGCGGCAGAAGGAGGTCAGCCCCAGCATTTT	CASSAAEGGQPQHF
-	TRBV9	-	TRBJ2-1	TGTGCCAGCAGCGTAGCTCATGAGCAGTTCTTC	CASSVAHEQFF
TRBD2	TRBV27	-	TRBJ2-5	TGTGCCAGCAGTTCCGGCCTGAGCGGGGGGGTCCAAGAGACCCAGTACTTC	CASSSGLSGGVQETQYF